The rows below give T cell receptor beta chains drawn from one sample of a study of tumor-infiltrating lymphocytes in glioblastoma multiforme. TCRdb re-called the multiplex PCR reads through MiXCR, storing one row per CDR3 protein. This sample yields fewer than 10,000 distinct CDR3 sequences, of which around 74% are seen a single time; 51% belongs to the top ten. Sequenced: brain tumor tissue. The receptor set was obtained from a male donor with glioblastoma. Both conserved end residues are part of each CDR3. D genes are given only for firm matches. Size is omitted from some rows. Given values are once, few, many or a class for expanded clones.

j_call: TRBJ2-7; clone_size: NA; v_call: TRBV11-1; d_call: TRBD2; cdr3_aa: CASSLLAGWSAYEQYF; cdr3_nt: TGTGCCAGCAGCTTACTAGCGGGATGGTCGGCCTATGAGCAGTACTTC
j_call: TRBJ1-1; clone_size: NA; v_call: TRBV11-1; d_call: TRBD1; cdr3_aa: CASSRQGRNTEAFF; cdr3_nt: TGTGCCAGCAGCCGACAGGGCCGGAACACTGAAGCTTTCTTT
j_call: TRBJ2-3; clone_size: NA; v_call: TRBV11-1; d_call: TRBD1; cdr3_aa: CASSLFGQVDTDTQYF; cdr3_nt: TGCGCCAGCAGCCTTTTCGGACAGGTAGACACAGATACGCAGTATTTT
j_call: TRBJ2-3; clone_size: NA; v_call: TRBV18; d_call: NA; cdr3_aa: CASSPTIQDTQYF; cdr3_nt: TGTGCCAGCTCACCCACCATTCAGGATACGCAGTATTTT
j_call: TRBJ1-4; clone_size: NA; v_call: TRBV5-1; d_call: TRBD1; cdr3_aa: CAGSYTGAVANEKLFF; cdr3_nt: TGCGCCGGCAGCTACACAGGGGCAGTAGCTAATGAAAAACTGTTTTTT
j_call: TRBJ2-5; clone_size: NA; v_call: TRBV11-1; d_call: TRBD1; cdr3_aa: CNSSLQGQGARETQYF; cdr3_nt: TGTAACAGCAGCCTCCAGGGGCAGGGGGCAAGGGAGACCCAGTACTTC
j_call: TRBJ1-4; clone_size: many; v_call: TRBV7-9; d_call: NA; cdr3_aa: CASSSTQDGTNEKLFF; cdr3_nt: TGTGCCAGCAGCTCGACCCAGGACGGGACGAATGAAAAACTGTTTTTT
j_call: TRBJ1-1; clone_size: NA; v_call: TRBV5-5; d_call: NA; cdr3_aa: CASSLFDWNTEAFF; cdr3_nt: TGTGCCAGCAGCTTGTTTGACTGGAACACTGAAGCTTTCTTT
j_call: TRBJ1-4; clone_size: NA; v_call: TRBV6-5; d_call: TRBD1; cdr3_aa: CANRQGGGDEKLFF; cdr3_nt: TGTGCCAACAGACAGGGGGGCGGGGATGAAAAACTGTTTTTT
j_call: TRBJ1-1; clone_size: NA; v_call: TRBV6-4; d_call: NA; cdr3_aa: CASSKSGNGNIEAFF; cdr3_nt: TGTGCCAGCAGTAAGTCGGGGAATGGGAACATTGAAGCTTTCTTT
j_call: TRBJ2-2; clone_size: many; v_call: TRBV29-1; d_call: NA; cdr3_aa: CSVGNTGELFF; cdr3_nt: TGCAGCGTTGGAAACACCGGGGAGCTGTTTTTT
j_call: TRBJ2-2; clone_size: NA; v_call: TRBV11-2; d_call: TRBD2; cdr3_aa: CASAPSFGQWLAVHTGELFF; cdr3_nt: TGTGCCAGCGCCCCCTCATTCGGCCAATGGCTAGCGGTACACACCGGGGAGCTGTTTTTT
j_call: TRBJ2-1; clone_size: NA; v_call: TRBV20-1; d_call: NA; cdr3_aa: CSAKNEAGLYEKFF; cdr3_nt: TGCAGTGCTAAAAATGAGGCAGGGCTGTATGAGAAGTTCTTC
j_call: TRBJ2-7; clone_size: NA; v_call: TRBV11-3; d_call: TRBD2; cdr3_aa: CASSRRLAGVYEQYF; cdr3_nt: TGTGCCAGCAGTCGTAGACTAGCGGGAGTTTACGAGCAGTACTTC
j_call: TRBJ2-1; clone_size: large; v_call: TRBV29-1; d_call: NA; cdr3_aa: CSVGTAYNEQFF; cdr3_nt: TGCAGCGTTGGGACAGCCTACAATGAGCAGTTCTTC
j_call: TRBJ2-3; clone_size: NA; v_call: TRBV7-3; d_call: TRBD2; cdr3_aa: CASSLGTSGGGMQYF; cdr3_nt: TGTGCCAGCAGCCTCGGGACTAGCGGGGGAGGTATGCAGTATTTT
j_call: TRBJ2-3; clone_size: many; v_call: TRBV29-1; d_call: TRBD2; cdr3_aa: CSVAQRERSTDTQYF; cdr3_nt: TGCAGCGTTGCCCAGCGGGAGAGGAGCACAGATACGCAGTATTTT
j_call: TRBJ2-2; clone_size: NA; v_call: TRBV11-3; d_call: NA; cdr3_aa: CASSSHTGELFF; cdr3_nt: TGTGCCAGCAGCTCACACACCGGGGAGCTGTTTTTT
j_call: TRBJ1-4; clone_size: NA; v_call: TRBV20-1; d_call: NA; cdr3_aa: CSAARGNNEKLFF; cdr3_nt: TGCAGTGCCGCCCGTGGGAATAATGAAAAACTGTTTTTT
j_call: TRBJ2-1; clone_size: NA; v_call: TRBV11-2; d_call: TRBD2; cdr3_aa: CASSSTEGLAGGGEQFF; cdr3_nt: TGTGCCAGCAGCTCCACCGAGGGACTAGCGGGAGGTGGTGAGCAGTTCTTC
j_call: TRBJ2-3; clone_size: NA; v_call: TRBV5-6; d_call: TRBD1; cdr3_aa: CASSFGTDTDTQYF; cdr3_nt: TGTGCCAGCAGCTTCGGGACAGACACAGATACGCAGTATTTT
j_call: TRBJ2-2; clone_size: NA; v_call: TRBV11-2; d_call: TRBD2; cdr3_aa: CASTPSFVQGLAVNTEELFF; cdr3_nt: TGTGCCAGCACCCCCTCATTCGTCCAAGGACTAGCGGTAAACACCGAGGAGCTGTTTTTT
j_call: TRBJ1-5; clone_size: few; v_call: TRBV10-3; d_call: NA; cdr3_aa: CAIGGGDRFSNQPQHF; cdr3_nt: TGTGCCATCGGGGGGGGAGACAGGTTTAGCAATCAGCCCCAGCATTTT
j_call: TRBJ2-1; clone_size: NA; v_call: TRBV24-1; d_call: NA; cdr3_aa: CATSETVSYNEQFF; cdr3_nt: TGTGCCACAAGTGAGACAGTGTCCTACAATGAGCAGTTCTTC
j_call: TRBJ2-5; clone_size: NA; v_call: TRBV4-2; d_call: NA; cdr3_aa: CASSPPRGIEQTQYF; cdr3_nt: TGTGCCAGCAGCCCCCCCCGGGGAATAGAACAGACCCAGTACTTC
j_call: TRBJ1-2; clone_size: NA; v_call: TRBV29-1; d_call: TRBD1; cdr3_aa: CSVVDRGRSGYTF; cdr3_nt: TGCAGCGTTGTAGACAGGGGGCGTAGCGGCTACACCTTC
j_call: TRBJ2-1; clone_size: NA; v_call: TRBV11-2; d_call: TRBD1; cdr3_aa: CASSLPVRGPSPNEQFF; cdr3_nt: TGTGCCAGCAGTTTACCAGTAAGGGGGCCTTCGCCCAATGAGCAGTTCTTC
j_call: TRBJ1-1; clone_size: NA; v_call: TRBV29-1; d_call: TRBD1; cdr3_aa: CNERQGLDTEAFF; cdr3_nt: TGCAACGAACGACAGGGGCTGGACACTGAAGCTTTCTTT
j_call: TRBJ2-3; clone_size: NA; v_call: TRBV11-2; d_call: NA; cdr3_aa: CASSLQVMADTQYF; cdr3_nt: TGTGCCAGCAGCTTACAAGTGATGGCGGATACGCAGTATTTT
j_call: TRBJ2-7; clone_size: NA; v_call: TRBV20-1; d_call: TRBD2; cdr3_aa: CSARDWERESSYERYF; cdr3_nt: TGCAGTGCTAGAGATTGGGAGCGGGAGAGCTCCTACGAGAGGTACTTC
j_call: TRBJ2-7; clone_size: NA; v_call: TRBV11-3; d_call: TRBD2; cdr3_aa: CASSTTSRLAGGPAYEQYF; cdr3_nt: TGTGCCAGCAGCACCACCTCCAGACTAGCGGGAGGGCCGGCCTACGAGCAGTACTTC
j_call: TRBJ2-2; clone_size: NA; v_call: TRBV28; d_call: NA; cdr3_aa: CASSLSAGLITGELFF; cdr3_nt: TGTGCCAGCAGTTTATCTGCGGGCCTGATTACCGGGGAGCTGTTTTTT
j_call: TRBJ2-3; clone_size: few; v_call: TRBV12-3/TRBV12-4; d_call: TRBD1; cdr3_aa: CASSSGQGGTDTQYF; cdr3_nt: TGTGCCAGCAGTTCAGGACAGGGGGGCACAGATACGCAATATTTT
j_call: TRBJ2-1; clone_size: NA; v_call: TRBV12-3/TRBV12-4; d_call: TRBD1; cdr3_aa: CASSHRDSRRGEQFF; cdr3_nt: TGTGCCAGCAGTCACCGGGACAGCCGACGAGGTGAGCAGTTCTTC
j_call: TRBJ2-1; clone_size: NA; v_call: TRBV29-1; d_call: NA; cdr3_aa: CIVHAITGNEQFF; cdr3_nt: TGTATCGTTCACGCGATTACTGGTAATGAGCAGTTCTTC
j_call: TRBJ2-1; clone_size: once; v_call: TRBV11-3; d_call: TRBD1; cdr3_aa: CASSLERGQGGNEQFF; cdr3_nt: TGTGCCAGCAGCTTAGAGCGGGGACAGGGTGGCAATGAGCAGTTCTTC
j_call: TRBJ1-1; clone_size: NA; v_call: TRBV12-3/TRBV12-4; d_call: TRBD1; cdr3_aa: CVGSYGQGVTEALF; cdr3_nt: TGTGTCGGCAGTTACGGACAGGGGGTCACTGAAGCTCTCTTC
j_call: TRBJ1-2; clone_size: NA; v_call: TRBV20-1; d_call: NA; cdr3_aa: CSARGVEATYGYTF; cdr3_nt: TGCAGTGCCCGGGGGGTGGAGGCCACCTATGGCTACACCTTC
j_call: TRBJ2-7; clone_size: NA; v_call: TRBV6-6; d_call: NA; cdr3_aa: CASGGTELSYEQYF; cdr3_nt: TGTGCCAGCGGAGGGACAGAGCTCTCCTACGAGCAGTACTTC
j_call: TRBJ2-5; clone_size: NA; v_call: TRBV4-1; d_call: NA; cdr3_aa: CASSSQGEALEETQYF; cdr3_nt: TGCGCCAGCAGTAGTCAGGGAGAGGCCCTCGAAGAGACCCAGTACTTC
j_call: TRBJ2-3; clone_size: NA; v_call: TRBV11-2; d_call: TRBD1; cdr3_aa: CASRWKGQRPDTQYF; cdr3_nt: TGTGCCAGCAGGTGGAAGGGACAGCGACCAGATACGCAGTATTTT
j_call: TRBJ2-1; clone_size: NA; v_call: TRBV29-1; d_call: NA; cdr3_aa: CSVPSWIYNEQFF; cdr3_nt: TGCAGCGTCCCGAGCTGGATATACAATGAGCAGTTCTTC
j_call: TRBJ2-3; clone_size: medium-sized; v_call: TRBV10-3; d_call: TRBD1; cdr3_aa: CAIRISRRTGLPDTQYF; cdr3_nt: TGTGCCATCAGGATCTCTCGGAGGACAGGGTTGCCAGATACGCAGTATTTT
j_call: TRBJ2-5; clone_size: NA; v_call: TRBV6-1; d_call: TRBD1; cdr3_aa: CASSPTGAEETQYF; cdr3_nt: TGTGCCAGCAGTCCGACAGGGGCCGAGGAGACCCAGTACTTC
j_call: TRBJ2-2; clone_size: large; v_call: TRBV6-1; d_call: NA; cdr3_aa: CASRLAENTGELFF; cdr3_nt: TGTGCCAGCAGATTGGCGGAGAACACCGGGGAGCTGTTTTTT
j_call: TRBJ2-2; clone_size: NA; v_call: TRBV11-3; d_call: TRBD2; cdr3_aa: CTSSTTSRLAGETRELFF; cdr3_nt: TGTACCAGCAGCACCACCTCCAGACTAGCGGGAGAGACCCGGGAGCTGTTTTTT
j_call: TRBJ1-1; clone_size: NA; v_call: TRBV6-2/TRBV6-3; d_call: TRBD1; cdr3_aa: CATAGQHLKNTEAFF; cdr3_nt: TGTGCCACAGCGGGACAGCATCTAAAGAACACTGAAGCTTTCTTT
j_call: TRBJ1-1; clone_size: NA; v_call: TRBV11-1; d_call: TRBD1; cdr3_aa: CASSFTGTGGTEAFF; cdr3_nt: TGTGCCAGCAGCTTCACAGGGACAGGTGGCACTGAAGCTTTCTTT
j_call: TRBJ2-7; clone_size: NA; v_call: TRBV20-1; d_call: NA; cdr3_aa: CIASTFGSTAVEQCF; cdr3_nt: TGCATTGCTAGCACATTCGGGAGCACGGCCGTCGAGCAGTGCTTC
j_call: TRBJ2-5; clone_size: once; v_call: TRBV10-2; d_call: NA; cdr3_aa: CATWIGEETPYF; cdr3_nt: TGCGCCACCTGGATAGGGGAAGAGACCCCGTACTTC
j_call: TRBJ2-1; clone_size: NA; v_call: TRBV10-3; d_call: TRBD1; cdr3_aa: CAISGQGEMGSHDEQFF; cdr3_nt: TGTGCCATCAGTGGCCAGGGGGAGATGGGCTCCCACGATGAGCAGTTCTTC
j_call: TRBJ1-6; clone_size: NA; v_call: TRBV6-1; d_call: NA; cdr3_aa: CASSEKVEGNSPLHF; cdr3_nt: TGTGCCAGCAGTGAAAAGGTGGAAGGAAATTCACCCCTCCACTTT